This record covers a single TCR beta chain. This clonotype is a singleton in its sample. The antigen this receptor binds is unknown. The input lacks base qualities; no much larger clone sits a single base away. A lone read is weak support. For CDR1 and CDR2, the germline V gene (reference sequence) lists SGHNT and YYREEE. The CDR3 runs 16 amino acids, cysteine and phenylalanine included. Of the read, only the CDR3 DNA is kept; its 48 bases are in frame from base 1. V is clipped by 6 bases and J by 0 bases, and the sequence between their germline boundaries is 13 bases long. This record comes from a study of tumor and adjacent non-tumor tissue in lung cancer (dated by TCRdb to about 2018). Notes on the research overall: The cohort included approximately 13 adenocarcinoma, a couple of squamous cell carcinoma and 1 small cell lung cancer patients. Sequencing produced fewer than 150,000,000 productive TCRbeta reads in total, an average of around 4.2 million reads per sample. The approximately 15 patients were aged about 31 to 76 years, included 10 men and 5 women, and had TNM stage I to III disease. For each patient, one tumor sample and one normal lung sample were taken, giving around 30 paired specimens that underwent TCRbeta CDR3 sequencing. Bulk TCRbeta repertoires were compared between lung tumor tissue and matched distant non-tumor lung tissue obtained from fewer than 18 lung cancer patients. The research as a whole found: Peripheral blood was not sequenced, so blood TCRbeta repertoires in these lung cancer patients were not examined. The cohort had only about 16 patients, and the authors noted that larger samples and more detailed clinical data are needed. TCR diversity was significantly higher in younger patients, and higher tumor TCR diversity was associated with shorter overall and disease-free survival. The top 100 clones made up a significantly larger cumulative share of the repertoire in normal lung than in tumor tissue. Tumor tissue showed significantly higher TCR diversity (inverse Simpson) than normal lung tissue, at 431.37 vs 166.20 (P = 0.0075, Mann-Whitney U test). The methods do not name the sequencing platform or mention unique molecular identifiers.

RNA was extracted from bulk unsorted tissue and checked for quality with a NanoDrop ND-1000 and an Agilent 2100. Donors were newly diagnosed lung cancer patients admitted for thoracic surgery in China between August and November 2014, without prior chemotherapy. The study excluded patients who had received radiotherapy or chemotherapy before or who had another cancer at the same time. Pieces of surgical tissue measuring about 1-2.1 cm3 were kept in RNAlater solution and held at -80 degrees C until needed. The library was generated by multiplex PCR. The sequencing machine was an Illumina HiSeq 2500. TCRbeta libraries were constructed through three rounds of nested PCR with primers (Table S4) according to protocols adapted from ARM-PCR. Before sequencing, PCR products of 200-500 bp were excised from the gel and purified with the QIAquick gel extraction kit. The authors' pipeline ran thus. Reads were cleaned using Trimmomatic, were merged into complete CDR3 sequences using FLASH, and were assigned to V(D)J germline segments using MiTCR. Clonal diversity was computed as the inverse Simpson's index with VDJtools. In-frame sequences without a premature stop codon were defined as productive reads. TCRdb trimmed public reads at Q25 via fastp, called clones via MiXCR and kept in-frame beta chains. Every entry covers one CDR3 protein and lists the most common genes and DNA from its rows. Clone size and V and J calls follow TCRdb, not the original study. Across this sample there are 220,000 or so distinct CDR3 sequences, with 71% seen only once. Around 27% of the sample is taken by the ten largest.

The sequence came from a man in his sixties with non-small cell lung cancer. The V gene is TRBV5-4 and the J gene is TRBJ2-6; the D gene identity is not certain. Specimen: lung tumor tissue. The CDR3 region: CASIPSRSSGANVLTF. The nucleotides are TGTGCCAGCATTCCGTCCAGGAGCTCTGGGGCCAACGTCCTGACTTTC.